The next 26 T cell receptor beta chains were all read from a single sample in a study of blood T cell repertoires in COVID-19. The data were produced by immunoSEQ multiplex PCR, yet TCRdb's version contains in-frame clones alone and is incomplete. The repertoire holds around 80,000 clones, with over 70% as singletons. Sequencing was carried out using peripheral blood. The origin of the receptors is a man in his forties or fifties with active or convalescent COVID-19.

This clone came up many times. V is TRBV19 and J is TRBJ2-3; 7 nucleotides line up with TRBD2. Germline V lookup: CDR1 LNHDA, CDR2 SQIVND (reference sequence). V shed 4 bases and J 6 bases; nucleotides not matched to a gene: 16. This CDR3 region has 17 residues. CDR3 in DNA: TGTGCCAGTAGTAAGACGACTAGCAGCAATCCTTCGGATACGCAGTATTTT. This gives the protein CASSKTTSSNPSDTQYF.

J is TRBJ2-5 and V is TRBV19, with 8 bases that match TRBD2. The germline CDR1 and CDR2 sequences are LNHDA and SQIVND (reference sequence). The V and J ends lost 0 bases and 5 bases, in that order; junction bases with no gene match: 8. This CDR3 is 16 amino acids long. In DNA, the CDR3 is TGTGCCAGTAGTATAGATCGGCGGGGGGCGCTTGAGACCCAGTACTTC. This translates into CASSIDRRGALETQYF.

The chain links TRBV10-3 to TRBJ2-3; 13 bases are shared with TRBD2. The germline V gene encodes CDR1 ENHRY and CDR2 SYGVKD. The junction had 4 bases not matched to a gene; V was cut back by 5 bases and J by 2 bases. This CDR3 contains 16 residues. CDR3 amino acids: CAISKGLAGSTDTQYF. In nucleotides, the CDR3 is TGTGCCATCAGTAAGGGACTAGCGGGGTCCACAGATACGCAGTATTTT.

The chain uses TRBV7-8 and TRBJ1-2, with 9 nucleotides matching TRBD1. The CDR3 loop spans 14 amino acids. Germline assignment: CDR1 SGHVS and CDR2 FQNEAQ. Unmatched junction bases numbered 4, after V lost 3 bases and J lost 5 bases. The CDR3 region has the DNA TGTGCCAGCAGCTTGACCGGACAGGGGTATGGCTACACCTTC. Amino acid sequence: CASSLTGQGYGYTF.

This chain's CDR3 is CASSLVPSGGAGYEQYF. The CDR3 DNA sequence: TGCGCCAGCAGCTTGGTGCCTAGCGGGGGGGCAGGGTACGAGCAGTACTTC. The chain employs TRBV5-1 and TRBJ2-7; 12 bases match TRBD2. Unmatched junction bases numbered 8, after V lost 0 bases and J lost 4 bases. Looked up from germline, CDR1 is SGHRS and CDR2 is YFSETQ. This CDR3 region has 17 residues.

This chain uses TRBV6-5 with TRBJ1-1; D is uncertain. CDR3 length: 12 amino acids. The V end lost 7 bases, the J end lost 4 bases, and 10 bases lay between the germline ends. CDR1 MNHEY and CDR2 SVGAGI come from the germline V gene. The CDR3 DNA follows: TGTGCCAGCAAGGCCGGGGTCACTGAAGCTTTCTTT. It is translated as CASKAGVTEAFF.

The V and J genes are TRBV18 and TRBJ2-6, with 8 bases aligning to TRBD1. This CDR3 comprises 18 residues. With V trimmed by 0 bases and J by 2 bases, 6 bases remained unmatched. Germline V lookup: CDR1 KGHSH, CDR2 LQKENI. Here the CDR3 reads CASSPPSQGAAGANVLTF. DNA for the CDR3: TGTGCCAGCTCACCACCCTCGCAGGGGGCAGCTGGGGCCAACGTCCTGACTTTC.

This sequence joins TRBV7-7 and TRBJ2-3; the D gene is possibly TRBD2 (6 bases). Germline CDR1 is SSHAT and CDR2 is FNYEAQ (reference sequence). Trimming cost V 1 base and J 1 base, with 9 bases left between them. The CDR3 spans 15 residues. CDR3 coding DNA: TGTGCCAGCAGCTTAGGGGTAGCGGGCACAGATACGCAGTATTTT. Translating it yields CASSLGVAGTDTQYF.

V gene TRBV7-6 combines with J gene TRBJ2-7; maybe TRBD1 (5 bases). The germline CDR1 and CDR2 sequences are SGHVS and FNYEAQ. The V gene lost 1 base and the J gene lost 0 bases, with 10 bases spanning the gap. This CDR3 comprises 15 residues. The CDR3, as DNA: TGTGCCAGCAGCTTAGGGGGCGTTAGCTCCTACGAGCAGTACTTC. Amino acid sequence: CASSLGGVSSYEQYF.

The V and J genes are TRBV7-2 and TRBJ2-5; TRBD1 matches 7 bases. With 6 bases clipped from V and 5 bases from J, the junction kept 9 bases outside the gene matches. Per the germline V gene, CDR1 is SGHTA and CDR2 is FQGNSA. CDR3 length equals 14 residues. CDR3 in amino acids: CASSPRTGWETQYF. Here the CDR3 DNA reads TGTGCCAGCAGTCCTCGGACAGGCTGGGAGACCCAGTACTTC.

CDR3 coding DNA: TGTGCCAGCTCGAGCGGGGGCACAGATACGCAGTATTTT. As protein: CASSSGGTDTQYF. The genes are TRBV6-5 and TRBJ2-3; 7 bases match TRBD2. This CDR3 has 13 amino acids. CDR1 and CDR2 (germline): MNHEY, SVGAGI. With 8 bases clipped from V and 1 base from J, the junction kept 3 bases outside the gene matches.

This chain uses TRBV19 with TRBJ2-3; 13 nucleotides align to TRBD2. The CDR3 contains 18 residues. Germline V gene data show CDR1 as LNHDA and CDR2 as SQIVND (reference sequence). Trimming removed 5 bases from V and 0 bases from J; junction bases left unmatched: 8. The CDR3 protein is CASSPTSGGTYSTDTQYF. The CDR3 bases are TGTGCCAGTAGTCCGACTAGCGGGGGGACCTATAGCACAGATACGCAGTATTTT.

V gene TRBV2 combines with J gene TRBJ2-1, with 10 bases aligning to TRBD2. The ends lost 4 bases at V and 7 bases at J; junction bases unmatched: 13. This CDR3 is 17 amino acids long. Germline loops: CDR1 SNHLY, CDR2 FYNNEI. The chain's CDR3 is CASSAPAGGPLRNEQFF. In nucleotides, the CDR3 is TGTGCCAGCAGTGCCCCAGCGGGGGGGCCGCTTCGTAATGAGCAGTTCTTC.

The genes are TRBV9 and TRBJ1-2, with TRBD1 as a possible D gene (5 bases). Trimming cost V 3 bases and J 4 bases, with 13 bases left between them. This CDR3 comprises 14 residues. The V gene's germline CDR1 is SGDLS and CDR2 YYNGEE. This CDR3 reads CASSEGSALYGYTF. DNA of the CDR3: TGTGCCAGCAGCGAGGGGTCAGCGCTCTATGGCTACACCTTC.

Only one count was recorded for this clone. V and J are TRBV6-5 and TRBJ2-1, with D perhaps matching TRBD1 (6 bases). Germline V gene sequence: CDR1 MNHEY, CDR2 SVGAGI. CDR3 length: 11 residues. V lost 6 bases and J lost 8, with 8 bases in between. Here the CDR3 DNA reads TGTGCCAGCAGCAGGGGCGATGAGCAGTTCTTC. Translation gives CASSRGDEQFF.

The V and J genes are TRBV27 and TRBJ1-1; possibly TRBD1 for D (5 bases). The germline V gene encodes CDR1 MNHEY and CDR2 SMNVEV (reference sequence). The CDR3 is made up of 13 amino acids. Trimming took 2 bases from V and 8 from J, leaving 12 bases between them. The CDR3 sequence is CASSLRTPYEAFF. For the CDR3, the DNA is TGTGCCAGCAGTTTAAGGACACCCTACGAAGCTTTCTTT.

The chain uses TRBV19 and TRBJ2-1, with TRBD2 matching over 9 bases. Germline CDR1 reads LNHDA; CDR2 reads SQIVND (reference sequence). CDR3 size: 15 residues. Trimming took 1 base from V and 2 from J; bases not matched to a gene: 0. The CDR3 DNA reads TGTGCCAGTAGTATAGTAGCGGGGGCCTACAATGAGCAGTTCTTC. Its protein product is CASSIVAGAYNEQFF.

This chain connects TRBV6-6 to TRBJ2-7; TRBD1 is a possible D gene (6 bases). The CDR3 runs 13 residues. V lost 6 bases, J lost 5 bases, and 14 bases lay in between. Germline CDR1 MNHNY, CDR2 SVGAGI (reference sequence). The CDR3 bases are TGTGCCAGCAGCTTAAACAGGGTCCACGAGCAGTACTTC. This translates into CASSLNRVHEQYF.

The J gene is TRBJ2-7, the V gene TRBV11-1; the D gene is possibly TRBD1 (5 bases). V shed 1 base and J shed 5 bases, with 12 bases lying between them. Germline lookup yields CDR1 SGHAT and CDR2 FQDESV (reference sequence). The length of the CDR3 is 14 residues. Here the CDR3 reads CASSLGGLAHEQYF. CDR3 nucleotides: TGTGCCAGCAGCTTAGGGGGCCTTGCCCACGAGCAGTACTTC.

The genes are TRBV24-1 and TRBJ2-2, with 8 bases that match TRBD2. The J segment lost 7 bases and the V segment lost 2 bases, leaving 11 bases of the junction unmatched. Germline V gives CDR1 KGHDR, CDR2 SFDVKD. This CDR3 region has 17 residues. Written as DNA, the CDR3 is TGTGCCACCAGTGATTCTGTCGCGGGGGGCTTTGACGGGGAGCTGTTTTTT. Translated, it gives CATSDSVAGGFDGELFF.

This chain links TRBV6-1 with TRBJ2-7; 10 bases agree with TRBD1. The ends lost 3 bases at V and 0 bases at J; junction bases unmatched: 2. Germline loops: CDR1 MNHNS, CDR2 SASEGT. This CDR3 comprises 15 residues. In nucleotides, the CDR3 is TGTGCCAGCAGTGACTGGACAGGGGGCTCCTACGAGCAGTACTTC. Translated, it gives CASSDWTGGSYEQYF.

The J gene is TRBJ2-6, the V gene TRBV12-3 or TRBV12-4; D ambiguous. The V gene lost 6 bases and the J gene lost 0 bases, with 3 bases spanning the gap. The CDR3 covers 13 residues. CDR3 region: CASSFSGANVLTF. CDR3 in DNA: TGTGCCAGCAGCTTCTCTGGGGCCAACGTCCTGACTTTC.

The chain's CDR3 is CASSLDGGISYEQYF. The DNA of the CDR3 is TGCGCCAGCAGTCTCGATGGGGGCATTAGCTACGAGCAGTACTTC. The genes are TRBV5-1 and TRBJ2-7, with a tentative D call TRBD1 (6 bases). The CDR3 sequence is 15 residues long. With 5 bases removed from V and 3 bases from J, the gap between germline ends came to 18 bases. Germline-derived CDR1 and CDR2 are SGHRS and YFSETQ.

This chain connects TRBV7-6 to TRBJ2-3; 10 bases are a match to TRBD2. CDR1 is SGHVS, CDR2 FNYEAQ, per germline. The CDR3 has 16 residues. V lost 4 bases and J lost 7; bases outside the gene matches: 11. The CDR3 coding sequence is TGTGCCAGCAGCTCCAGGGGGCTAGCGGGGGAGAATACGCAGTATTTT. Translating gives CASSSRGLAGENTQYF.

V usage is TRBV13 and J usage is TRBJ2-1; D possibly corresponds to TRBD2 (5 bases). Deletions cut 5 bases from V and 3 bases from J, with 8 bases between. Germline values: CDR1 PRHDT, CDR2 FYEKMQ (reference sequence). This CDR3 contains 13 residues. The CDR3 DNA is TGTGCCAGCAGCCTAACTAGCTACAATGAGCAGTTCTTC. It specifies CASSLTSYNEQFF.

The rearrangement joins TRBV19 to TRBJ2-6, with 8 bases matching TRBD1. This CDR3 comprises 17 residues. Germline CDR1 reads LNHDA; CDR2 reads SQIVND (reference sequence). Losses at the gene ends were 3 bases for V and 1 base for J; bases not matched to a gene: 5. Written as DNA, the CDR3 is TGTGCCAGTAGTATGAGGACAGGGTGGTCTGGGGCCAACGTCCTGACTTTC. Protein sequence: CASSMRTGWSGANVLTF.